One and the same sample provided the 12 T cell receptor beta chains below, sequenced in a study of vaccination effects on CD4 cells after COVID-19. TCRdb's table, derived via immunoSEQ multiplex PCR, lists solely in-frame clones and lacks some. Among under 40,000 clones, about 75% were seen once, and the ten largest hold 5.5% to 8.5%. Culturing for ten to eleven days preceded CD4+ T cell isolation. Convalescent patients had PCR-confirmed SARS-CoV-2 infection between March and December 2020. Participants received two doses of either the BNT162b2 or mRNA-1273 vaccine. No antigen is known for these receptors. This specimen was CD4+ T cells from PBMCs cultured without peptide, taken after COVID-19 vaccination. These receptors came from a human donor who had a prior SARS-CoV-2 infection.

This chain links TRBV5-4 with TRBJ1-2; D remains unclear. Trimming removed 5 bases at V and 0 bases at J, with 8 bases between. Germline values: CDR1 SGHNT, CDR2 YYREEE (reference sequence). CDR3 length: 13 residues. CDR3 loop: CASRSQSNYGYTF. The CDR3, as DNA: TGTGCCAGCAGAAGTCAGTCTAACTATGGCTACACCTTC.

This clone has only a few counts. J is TRBJ1-3 and V is TRBV6-1; D is uncertain. The V end was cut by 1 base, the J end by 2 bases, with 3 bases between. The CDR3 is made up of 13 amino acids. Germline CDR1 is MNHNS and CDR2 is SASEGT. In DNA, the CDR3 is TGTGCCAGCAGTGAAGTCACTGGAAACACCATATATTTT. Translation gives CASSEVTGNTIYF.

For this clone: Its ends do not fully match the called genes, so a read error is possible. This chain links TRBV5-1 with TRBJ2-1, with TRBD2 identical over 13 bases. Germline lookup yields CDR1 SGHRS and CDR2 YFSETQ. CDR3 size: 13 residues. The CDR3 nucleotides are TGCGCCAGCAATTTGGAAGCCGGGACTAGCGGGATCTTC. It specifies CASNLEAGTSGIF.

The chain employs TRBV7-2 and TRBJ2-1; TRBD2 aligns across 11 bases. J lost 4 bases, V lost 8 bases, and 19 bases had no gene match. The V gene's germline CDR1 is SGHTA and CDR2 FQGNSA. The length of the CDR3 is 19 residues. The CDR3 DNA reads TGTGCCAGCCAGGCTAAAGGGGCTAGCGGGGGGCGCGGATACAATGAGCAGTTCTTC. Translated, it gives CASQAKGASGGRGYNEQFF.

The J gene is TRBJ2-7, the V gene TRBV11-2; no reliable D call. V gave up 0 bases and J gave up 3 bases, with 9 bases separating them. This CDR3 region has 14 residues. Germline assignment: CDR1 SGHAT and CDR2 FQNNGV. CDR3 loop: CASSLELQSYEQYF. CDR3 bases: TGTGCCAGCAGCTTAGAGCTTCAAAGCTACGAGCAGTACTTC.

The V and J genes are TRBV5-1 and TRBJ1-4, with unresolved D. The CDR3 totals 16 residues. V lost 1 base and J 0 bases, leaving 10 bases between the germline ends. Germline V gene data show CDR1 as SGHRS and CDR2 as YFSETQ. DNA for the CDR3: TGCGCCAGCAGCTTGTTTTCGGGTGCAACTAATGAAAAACTGTTTTTT. Its translation: CASSLFSGATNEKLFF.

A few counts support this clone. The chain is built from TRBV7-2 and TRBJ1-2, with 7 nucleotides matching TRBD1. CDR3 length: 14 amino acids. From germline, CDR1 is SGHTA and CDR2 FQGNSA. V was clipped by 4 bases and J by 4 bases; unmatched bases: 6. For the CDR3, the DNA is TGTGCCAGCAGCTCATACAGGGGTGGCTATGGCTACACCTTC. Translating gives CASSSYRGGYGYTF.

This chain connects TRBV5-1 to TRBJ1-3; perhaps TRBD1 as D (5 bases). CDR1 SGHRS and CDR2 YFSETQ come from the germline V gene. V shed 2 bases and J shed 11 bases, with 23 bases lying between them. The CDR3 consists of 16 residues. The CDR3: CASSFTPGRIKMPIYF. CDR3 bases: TGCGCCAGCAGCTTTACACCGGGACGGATCAAGATGCCCATATATTTT.

The chain uses TRBV18 and TRBJ1-1, with a weak D call TRBD1 (5 bases). The CDR3 loop spans 16 amino acids. Germline assignment: CDR1 KGHSH and CDR2 LQKENI. V lost 1 base, J lost 4 bases, and 16 bases lay in between. DNA of the CDR3: TGTGCCAGCTCACCACAAAGACAGAGGGGAGGCACTGAAGCTTTCTTT. This translates into CASSPQRQRGGTEAFF.

The J gene is TRBJ2-5, the V gene TRBV18; D uncertain. CDR1 and CDR2 from the germline V gene are KGHSH and LQKENI. The CDR3 spans 14 residues. Trimming stripped 2 bases from V and 5 bases from J, with 12 bases between. The CDR3 is CASSPSNIAETQYF. For the CDR3, the DNA is TGTGCCAGCTCACCAAGTAACATCGCGGAGACCCAGTACTTC.

This sequence joins TRBV24-1 and TRBJ2-3; perhaps TRBD2 as D (5 bases). The V end lost 10 bases, the J end lost 0 bases, and 13 bases lay between the germline ends. The CDR3 loop spans 14 amino acids. The germline gives CDR1 KGHDR, CDR2 SFDVKD. Written as DNA, the CDR3 is TGTGCCACTCAAACTAGAGAAAGCACAGATACGCAGTATTTT. Translation: CATQTRESTDTQYF.

The chain recombines TRBV7-9 with TRBJ2-2; 11 bases align to TRBD1. The germline CDR1 and CDR2 sequences are SEHNR and FQNEAQ (reference sequence). This CDR3 contains 16 residues. After removal of 5 bases from V and 4 bases from J, the junction contained 6 bases not matched to a gene. The DNA of the CDR3 is TGTGCCAGCAGCGGGACAGGGGGTAGATTCACCGGGGAGCTGTTTTTT. The encoded protein is CASSGTGGRFTGELFF. Looking up the rest from reference TRBV7-9 and TRBJ2-2 gives the full variable domain: DTGVSQNPRHKITKRGQNVTFRCDPISEHNRLYWYRQTLGQGPEFLTYFQNEAQLEKSRLLSDRFSAERPKGSFSTLEIQRTEQGDSAMYLCASSGTGGRFTGELFFGEGSRLTVL.